This TCR beta chain is drawn from a study of CD8 T cells in acute hepatitis C reinfection (dated by TCRdb to the early 2020s). Study-level background: Both during acute infection and after viral clearance, the study profiled the TCRbeta repertoire of CD8+ T cells that were specific for the HCV NS3-1073 epitope. A few spontaneous resolvers contributed paired acute and follow-up samples. Overall study results and their limits: CDR3 sequences shared with other epitopes were rarely observed, and exact matching may have been limited by differing sequencing approaches. Preferential use of the TRBV04 and TRBV06 gene families was observed in all groups, and this preferential usage was not explained by overrepresentation in the naive pool. NS3-1073 specific repertoires were highly diverse, with no significant diversity differences between acute resolver, follow-up resolver and acute chronic samples. NS3-1073 specific cells were too rare to sort in chronically infected subjects, so no follow-up repertoires exist for those subjects. Because bulk sequencing was performed on the TCRbeta chain only, alphabeta pairing of public clonotypes could not be determined. Over ten public clonotypes were found regardless of outcome; one public clonotype used V04-02/J02-02.

The CDR3, cysteine through phenylalanine, is 13 amino acids long. The entry retains the CDR3 DNA only, 39 bases that are in frame from base 1. The junction shows trimming of 1 base on V and 1 base on J, plus 6 bases between the germline ends. The germline V gene (reference sequence) supplies CDR1 GTSNPN and CDR2 SVGIG. Interpreted using the paper, the time point label stands for: naive CD8 control sorted from an acute-time-point sample. Enrolled in the Montreal Hepatitis C Cohort (HEPCO) in Canada, the donors were people who inject drugs, and these donors were followed every 3 months. A positive HCV RNA or antibody test that followed a negative test within the previous 24 weeks was the definition used for acute primary HCV infection. CD3, CD8 and CD45RO antibodies were used for surface staining, and dead cells were excluded with an aqua fixable dye. The cohort comprised several spontaneous resolvers, defined by HCV RNA clearance within 24 weeks. Frozen stocks of peripheral blood mononuclear cells were first thawed, after which negative isolation of CD8+ T cells was carried out using the MACS CD8+ T cell Isolation Kit. Cells were sorted on a BD FACSAria II cell sorter.

Note on this clone: The antigen it recognizes is unknown. No base quality values were provided; no much bigger clone lies one nucleotide off.

Genomic DNA was extracted from the FACS-sorted cells, and the TCRbeta chains were sequenced by the commercial immunoSEQ service. As for the original processing: ImmunoSEQ Analyzer software v3.0 and R v3.5.1 were used to analyze the repertoire data. Only productive rearrangements were analyzed, because sequences with stop codons or out-of-frame rearrangements were removed. The sequencing provider supplied the metrics for Simpson diversity, Shannon entropy, CDR3 length and nucleotide addition. Clonotypes were grouped by frequency into dominant, sub-dominant, low or lowest abundance categories, and clonotypes below 0.1% were left out of most analyses. Any CDR3 amino acid clonotype present in at least two subjects at a cumulative frequency of at least 0.5% was labeled public. Held by TCRdb, this immuneACCESS table contains in-frame sequences only and omits some clones. Under half of the omission traces to an unresolved V gene where checked; the cause of the rest is unknown. The V and J calls and clone size are taken from that table; D and trimming were inferred from the DNA. The sample contains tens of thousands of clones, 80% to 90% of them found a single time. The top ten clonotypes cover roughly 11% of the sample.

The sequence came from a woman under 30 who spontaneously cleared hepatitis C infection. Specimen: naive CD8+ T cells from PBMCs. The cell subset or site label, read with the paper, signifies: sorted total naive CD45RO-negative CD8+ T cells. The chain couples TRBV30 to TRBJ2-3, and possibly TRBD2, on 6 matching bases. Read as DNA, the sequence is TGTGCCTGGAGTGCTAGCGGCACAGATACGCAGTATTTT. This encodes CAWSASGTDTQYF.